A single sample is the source of the 30 T cell receptor beta chains below, sequenced in a study of beta chain features in type 1 diabetes. The authors reverse transcribed all of the isolated RNA, so sequencing captured expressed TCRB transcripts. Assay used: immunoSEQ multiplex PCR; TCRdb lists only in-frame clones, some missing. The sample shows under 250,000 clones, approximately 15% of them seen only once. Study findings and constraints: Within each of all four CD4+ subsets, Type 1 diabetes patients had TCRB CDR3s that were moderately but significantly shorter.

Their antigens remain unidentified. Source material: naive CD4+ T cells from blood. The receptors were sampled from a man aged 30 to 45 with type 1 diabetes.

This clone was seen more than once but under ten times. This CDR3 reads CASKLDTIYF. The CDR3 coding sequence is TGTGCCAGCAAGTTAGACACCATATATTTT. The chain recombines TRBV2 with TRBJ1-3; unclear D gene. CDR3 size: 10 residues. In germline, CDR1 is SNHLY, CDR2 FYNNEI. Trimming pared 7 bases from V and 8 bases from J, leaving 6 bases between.

This clone was counted only a few times. The rearrangement uses TRBV27 and TRBJ2-6; 11 nucleotides agree with TRBD2. Per germline, CDR1 MNHEY and CDR2 SMNVEV (reference sequence). V shed 3 bases, J shed 1 base, and the junction held 14 bases outside the gene matches. The CDR3 has 21 amino acids. CDR3 residues: CASSFKASGRPLPSGANVLTF. The CDR3 DNA is TGTGCCAGCAGTTTTAAGGCTAGCGGGAGGCCCTTGCCGTCTGGGGCCAACGTCCTGACTTTC.

Only a few counts were recorded for this clone. The chain uses TRBV30 and TRBJ2-5; perhaps TRBD2 as D (5 bases). Trimming cost V 3 bases and J 3 bases, with 11 bases left between them. Germline CDR1 and CDR2: GTSNPN and SVGIG (reference sequence). This CDR3 region has 13 residues. This CDR3 reads CAWSRRPEETQYF. CDR3 DNA: TGTGCCTGGAGCAGGAGGCCTGAAGAGACCCAGTACTTC.

In its sample, this clone was seen a few times. The chain recombines TRBV7-9 with TRBJ2-1, with 9 bases fitting TRBD1. The CDR3 sequence is 14 residues long. Germline loops: CDR1 SEHNR, CDR2 FQNEAQ (reference sequence). Losses at the gene ends were 1 base for V and 8 bases for J; bases not matched to a gene: 3. CDR3 nucleotides: TGTGCCAGCAGCTTAGGGGACAGGGAGGATGAGCAGTTCTTC. Translated: CASSLGDREDEQFF.

A few counts support this clone. V gene TRBV11-2 combines with J gene TRBJ2-3; the match to TRBD2 covers 10 bases. The CDR3 sequence is 16 residues long. The J segment lost 2 bases and the V segment lost 2 bases, leaving 4 bases of the junction unmatched. Germline V gene sequence: CDR1 SGHAT, CDR2 FQNNGV. This chain's CDR3 is CASSLYTSGDTDTQYF. The CDR3 DNA reads as TGTGCCAGCAGCTTATATACTAGCGGGGACACAGATACGCAGTATTTT.

V is TRBV4-1 and J is TRBJ1-6; TRBD1 might be the D (6 bases). Germline V gives CDR1 MGHRA, CDR2 YSYEKL. The CDR3 covers 15 residues. V was shortened by 2 bases and J by 3 bases, with 8 bases between the two germline ends. CDR3 in DNA: TGCGCCAGCAGCCAACAGGGGAACTATAATTCACCCCTCCACTTT. This gives the protein CASSQQGNYNSPLHF.

The chain carries TRBV10-3 and TRBJ2-3; 8 bases fit TRBD2. The CDR3 is 15 residues long. The germline V gene encodes CDR1 ENHRY and CDR2 SYGVKD. Trimming took 3 bases from V and 6 from J; bases not matched to a gene: 8. CDR3 amino acids: CAISDYREGRDTQYF. CDR3 DNA sequence: TGTGCCATCAGTGATTACCGGGAGGGCCGGGATACGCAGTATTTT.

This clone has more than one count but fewer than ten. V and J are TRBV23-1 and TRBJ1-3; possibly TRBD1 for D (5 bases). TRBV23-1 is identified as an open reading frame with a role that is uncertain. The V end lost 1 base, the J end lost 4 bases, and 23 bases lay between the germline ends. This CDR3 region has 19 residues. The CDR3 region has the DNA TGCGCCAGCAGTCAATTCGCGTTGGGACTCCAAGCCTCGGGAAACACCATATATTTT. Its protein is CASSQFALGLQASGNTIYF.

A note on this clone: In the same sample, other DNA sequences code for this CDR3. The chain combines TRBV7-9 with TRBJ2-2; D is perhaps TRBD1 (6 bases). CDR3 length: 13 residues. CDR1 and CDR2 from the germline V gene are SEHNR and FQNEAQ (reference sequence). V was cut by 2 bases and J by 5 bases, with 6 bases left in between. CDR3 sequence: CASSLQGTGELFF. The CDR3 coding sequence is TGTGCCAGCAGCTTACAGGGGACCGGGGAGCTGTTTTTT.

This sequence joins TRBV7-2 and TRBJ1-1; D not certain. V was clipped by 1 base and J by 4 bases, with 10 bases between them. CDR3 length: 14 residues. The germline CDR1 and CDR2 sequences are SGHTA and FQGNSA. This chain's CDR3 is CASSLDRWSTEAFF. CDR3 coding DNA: TGTGCCAGCAGCTTAGATCGTTGGAGCACTGAAGCTTTCTTT. The full variable domain, completed using reference TRBV7-2 and TRBJ1-1, is GAGVSQSPSNKVTEKGKDVELRCDPISGHTALYWYRQSLGQGLEFLIYFQGNSAPDKSGLPSDRFSAERTGGSVSTLTIQRTQQEDSAVYLCASSLDRWSTEAFFGQGTRLTVV.

The sample holds a few counts of this clone. This sequence joins TRBV9 and TRBJ1-2; D is unresolved. CDR3 size: 11 residues. With 4 bases removed from V and 5 bases from J, the gap between germline ends came to 6 bases. The germline V gene has CDR1 SGDLS and CDR2 YYNGEE. CDR3: CASSSLYGYTF. DNA of the CDR3: TGTGCCAGCAGCTCACTATATGGCTACACCTTC.

This clone was seen only a few times. The V gene is TRBV27, the J gene TRBJ1-6; 8 bases line up with TRBD1. There are 14 residues in the CDR3. Germline CDR1 reads MNHEY; CDR2 reads SMNVEV (reference sequence). Trimming removed 5 bases from V and 11 bases from J; junction bases left unmatched: 8. This CDR3 reads CASSAGQGVTPLHF. The CDR3 DNA reads TGTGCCAGCAGTGCTGGACAGGGAGTGACACCCCTCCACTTT.

The gene calls are TRBV6-5 and TRBJ2-7; D is perhaps TRBD1 (5 bases). The germline CDR1 and CDR2 sequences are MNHEY and SVGAGI. V shed 5 bases and J shed 5 bases, with 13 bases lying between them. CDR3 length: 13 residues. The CDR3 DNA sequence: TGTGCCAGCAGTCGCTTAGGGGCCCACGAGCAGTACTTC. It translates to CASSRLGAHEQYF.

The chain uses TRBV29-1 and TRBJ2-5, with 9 bases fitting TRBD1. The V gene end was trimmed by 6 bases and the J gene end by 2 bases; junction bases not matched to a gene: 4. Germline values: CDR1 SQVTM, CDR2 ANQGSEA. The CDR3 contains 13 residues. CDR3 nucleotide sequence: TGCAGCGTGGGACAGGGAGCTCAAGAGACCCAGTACTTC. Translation gives CSVGQGAQETQYF.

The chain joins TRBV19 to TRBJ2-7, with TRBD1 identical over 7 bases. V gave up 0 bases and J gave up 1 base; unmatched junction bases: 3. Germline V CDR1 and CDR2: LNHDA, SQIVND (reference sequence). CDR3 length: 15 amino acids. The CDR3 region is CASSIEYRGSYEQYF. The CDR3 coding sequence is TGTGCCAGTAGTATAGAATACAGGGGATCCTACGAGCAGTACTTC.

Points on this clone: Distinct nucleotide sequences in the sample also encode this CDR3. The V call is TRBV4-1, the J call TRBJ2-7; D is perhaps TRBD2 (7 bases). The V gene's germline CDR1 is MGHRA and CDR2 YSYEKL. Deletions cut 0 bases from V and 1 base from J, with 10 bases between. The CDR3 totals 15 residues. The CDR3 spells CASSQDRGGSYEQYF. CDR3 DNA sequence: TGCGCCAGCAGCCAAGATAGGGGGGGGTCCTACGAGCAGTACTTC.

The gene calls are TRBV7-7 and TRBJ2-5, with D unclear. The CDR3 runs to 13 residues. Germline CDR1 reads SSHAT; CDR2 reads FNYEAQ (reference sequence). V shed 1 base and J shed 2 bases, with 5 bases lying between them. The CDR3 DNA reads TGTGCCAGCAGCTTAGGTTCTCAAGAGACCCAGTACTTC. This codes for CASSLGSQETQYF.

The rearrangement joins TRBV10-3 to TRBJ2-3, with 8 nucleotides matching TRBD2. This CDR3 has 17 residues. J lost 0 bases, V lost 11 bases, and 16 bases had no gene match. CDR1 and CDR2 (germline): ENHRY, SYGVKD. The CDR3 spells CASAGGLAGLSTDTQYF. CDR3 in DNA: TGTGCCTCCGCTGGTGGTCTAGCGGGCCTCAGCACAGATACGCAGTATTTT.

The chain couples TRBV6-1 to TRBJ2-3; D perhaps matches TRBD1 (6 bases). V lost 4 bases to trimming and J lost 2 bases, with 7 bases between them. The germline V gene has CDR1 MNHNS and CDR2 SASEGT. The CDR3 length is 13 residues. The CDR3 DNA sequence: TGTGCCAGCAGTGCAGGGGACACAGATACGCAGTATTTT. Translation: CASSAGDTDTQYF.

The V gene is TRBV7-2, the J gene TRBJ2-5; 11 bases are shared with TRBD2. The CDR3 extends over 14 amino acids. Germline assignment: CDR1 SGHTA and CDR2 FQGNSA. V lost 3 bases to trimming and J lost 11 bases; unmatched junction nucleotides: 8. CDR3 DNA sequence: TGTGCCAGCAGCTTGGCGACGACTAGCGGGGCACAGTACTTC. Translated: CASSLATTSGAQYF.

In its sample, this clone was seen a few times. The chain links TRBV4-1 to TRBJ2-5, with 10 bases identical to TRBD2. The CDR3 totals 18 residues. Germline trimming cut 0 bases from V and 2 bases from J; bases unmatched to any gene: 9. Germline loops: CDR1 MGHRA, CDR2 YSYEKL. The CDR3 here is CASSQEVPSGGPQETQYF. The CDR3 coding sequence is TGCGCCAGCAGCCAAGAAGTCCCTAGCGGGGGACCTCAAGAGACCCAGTACTTC.

A few counts support this clone. This sequence joins TRBV6-6 and TRBJ2-2; 9 bases are a match to TRBD1. This CDR3 is built from 16 residues. Germline V gene data show CDR1 as MNHNY and CDR2 as SVGAGI (reference sequence). The J segment lost 0 bases and the V segment lost 2 bases, leaving 1 base of the junction unmatched. CDR3 amino acids: CASSYGTGTNTGELFF. CDR3 nucleotide sequence: TGTGCCAGCAGTTACGGGACAGGGACGAACACCGGGGAGCTGTTTTTT.

The chain employs TRBV9 and TRBJ2-2; D not resolved. Germline V gene data show CDR1 as SGDLS and CDR2 as YYNGEE. The CDR3 loop spans 13 amino acids. Deletions cut 4 bases from V and 6 bases from J, with 10 bases between. The CDR3 DNA reads as TGTGCCAGCAGCCCTCCCCCGGCCGGGGAGCTGTTTTTT. Translating it yields CASSPPPAGELFF.

Comment on this clone: In the same sample, other DNA sequences code for this CDR3. V gene TRBV5-1 combines with J gene TRBJ2-4; 8 positions match TRBD2. The CDR3 has 15 residues. Per the germline V gene, CDR1 is SGHRS and CDR2 is YFSETQ. J was trimmed by 1 base and V by 4 bases; bases with no gene match: 4. In nucleotides, the CDR3 is TGCGCCAGCAGCCCGTTAGCGGGGGCCAAAAACATTCAGTACTTC. This gives the protein CASSPLAGAKNIQYF.

The chain has TRBV7-9 and TRBJ1-2; tentative D call: TRBD1 (5 bases). CDR1 is SEHNR, CDR2 FQNEAQ, per germline (reference sequence). CDR3 length: 14 residues. V was shortened by 5 bases and J by 6 bases, with 16 bases between the two germline ends. The CDR3 coding sequence is TGTGCCAGCAGCGCGACGGGGGGAACTGATGGCTACACCTTC. Its translation: CASSATGGTDGYTF.

This rearrangement joins TRBV6-5 to TRBJ1-2; TRBD1 is a possible D gene (6 bases). CDR1 is MNHEY, CDR2 SVGAGI, per germline. The CDR3 consists of 14 residues. V lost 8 bases to trimming and J lost 3 bases, with 16 bases between them. The CDR3, as DNA: TGTGCCAGCTCTCGTGGGGGGGCTGACTATGGCTACACCTTC. Translated, it gives CASSRGGADYGYTF.

This clone was found a few times. This chain connects TRBV4-1 to TRBJ1-1; D call uncertain. Germline CDR1 and CDR2: MGHRA and YSYEKL. This CDR3 is 13 amino acids long. The V end lost 4 bases, the J end lost 3 bases, and 9 bases lay between the germline ends. The CDR3 protein is CASSLLGDTEAFF. CDR3 DNA: TGCGCCAGCAGCCTCTTGGGAGACACTGAAGCTTTCTTT.

This clone was recorded at least ten times. The CDR3 sequence is CASSPDRGFTGANVLTF. In DNA, the CDR3 is TGCGCCAGCAGTCCGGACAGGGGGTTCACTGGGGCCAACGTCCTGACTTTC. This chain joins TRBV23-1 and TRBJ2-6; 10 bases align to TRBD1. TRBV23-1 counts as an open reading frame of uncertain function. The CDR3 length is 17 residues. The V gene end was trimmed by 4 bases and the J gene end by 2 bases; junction bases not matched to a gene: 5.

The chain carries TRBV13 and TRBJ1-1, with D maybe TRBD1 (6 bases). Germline CDR1 and CDR2: PRHDT and FYEKMQ (reference sequence). The CDR3 runs 15 residues. V gave up 5 bases and J gave up 4 bases, with 17 bases separating them. The CDR3 region is CASSPRTVRVTEAFF. CDR3 nucleotides: TGTGCCAGCAGCCCTCGGACAGTAAGGGTCACTGAAGCTTTCTTT.

The V gene is TRBV30, the J gene TRBJ1-5; TRBD1 is a possible D gene (6 bases). Trimming shortened V by 7 bases and J by 2 bases, and 15 bases separated the two germline ends. The CDR3 has 14 amino acids. The germline V gene has CDR1 GTSNPN and CDR2 SVGIG (reference sequence). The CDR3 loop reads CALQGGEGNQPQHF. The CDR3 DNA sequence: TGTGCCTTGCAAGGGGGAGAAGGCAATCAGCCCCAGCATTTT.